A selection of T cell receptor beta chains follows, all from one sample in a study of T-cell memory formation after mild COVID-19. Using its own MiXCR run on the 5' RACE reads, TCRdb lists one record per CDR3 protein. The table has some 250,000 distinct CDR3 sequences, about a sixth seen once. Sequences were obtained from PBMCs or a T cell subset sorted from them (not recorded which). The receptors come from a man between 18 and 29 years old who had mild COVID-19 (a few samples of this study predate the infection). Cell type and time point are not known. CDR3s include the opening cysteine and the closing phenylalanine or tryptophan. A D gene is named only where the DNA matches it firmly. Some rows mark clone size as missing; the rest say once, few, many or name a class of expanded clone.

clone size: few; J gene: TRBJ1-2; D gene: NA; V gene: TRBV12-3/TRBV12-4; CDR3 DNA: TGTGCCAGCAGTTTAATGGCTTTCCGCCCTCATGGCTACACCTTC; CDR3 protein: CASSLMAFRPHGYTF
clone size: NA; J gene: TRBJ2-5; D gene: NA; V gene: TRBV6-6; CDR3 DNA: TGTGCCAGCAGCGTCGAGGAACACCGGTACTTC; CDR3 protein: CASSVEEHRYF
clone size: NA; J gene: TRBJ1-5; D gene: NA; V gene: TRBV4-3; CDR3 DNA: TGCGCCAGCAGCCAATTTGAGGGGTCCAATCAGCCCCAGCATTTT; CDR3 protein: CASSQFEGSNQPQHF
clone size: many; J gene: TRBJ2-1; D gene: NA; V gene: TRBV12-3/TRBV12-4; CDR3 DNA: TGTGCCAGCAGTGCTCCGGGCCCCTTTTACAATGAGCAGTTCTTC; CDR3 protein: CASSAPGPFYNEQFF
clone size: NA; J gene: TRBJ1-6; D gene: NA; V gene: TRBV3-1; CDR3 DNA: TGTGCCAGCAGCCAAGAGGCGTCGTCCGTGCCCCTCCACTTT; CDR3 protein: CASSQEASSVPLHF
clone size: many; J gene: TRBJ2-1; D gene: TRBD1; V gene: TRBV5-1; CDR3 DNA: TGCGCCAGCAGCCAGGGAAGGGGGCTTTTGGGGTATGAGCAGTTCTTC; CDR3 protein: CASSQGRGLLGYEQFF
clone size: few; J gene: TRBJ2-1; D gene: NA; V gene: TRBV5-1; CDR3 DNA: TGCGCCAGCAGCCCGGATGGGGGCCACACCCCCGGTGAGCAGTTCTTC; CDR3 protein: CASSPDGGHTPGEQFF
clone size: few; J gene: TRBJ2-2; D gene: NA; V gene: TRBV9; CDR3 DNA: TGTGCCAGCAGCGTAGGGATTTTACCCAACACCGGGGAGCTGTTTTTT; CDR3 protein: CASSVGILPNTGELFF
clone size: many; J gene: TRBJ2-7; D gene: TRBD1; V gene: TRBV5-1; CDR3 DNA: TGCGCCAGCAGCTGGACAGGGGCCTACGAGCAGTACTTC; CDR3 protein: CASSWTGAYEQYF
clone size: many; J gene: TRBJ2-1; D gene: TRBD2; V gene: TRBV20-1; CDR3 DNA: TGCAGTGCTAGAGATGGAGCGGGGGCCTACAATGAGCAGTTCTTC; CDR3 protein: CSARDGAGAYNEQFF
clone size: NA; J gene: TRBJ2-3; D gene: TRBD2; V gene: TRBV20-1; CDR3 DNA: TGCAGTGCCAAACCTACCGGACTAGCGGGGGGTGTAGATACGCAGTATTTT; CDR3 protein: CSAKPTGLAGGVDTQYF
clone size: few; J gene: TRBJ2-2; D gene: NA; V gene: TRBV7-9; CDR3 DNA: TGTGCCAGCAGCTTATATCCGACCGGGGAGCTGTTTTTT; CDR3 protein: CASSLYPTGELFF
clone size: NA; J gene: TRBJ1-2; D gene: NA; V gene: TRBV5-1; CDR3 DNA: TGCGCCAGCAGTCCCACGGAGGTTCCTGGAAACTATGGCTACACCTTC; CDR3 protein: CASSPTEVPGNYGYTF
clone size: NA; J gene: TRBJ2-1; D gene: NA; V gene: TRBV4-1; CDR3 DNA: TGCGCCAGCAGCCAAGGTCCCGCCTCTTTCAATGAGCAGTTCTTC; CDR3 protein: CASSQGPASFNEQFF
clone size: few; J gene: TRBJ2-4; D gene: TRBD2; V gene: TRBV5-1; CDR3 DNA: TGCGCCAGCAGCCAAGGGACTAGTTCGAACATTCAGTACTTC; CDR3 protein: CASSQGTSSNIQYF
clone size: NA; J gene: TRBJ2-7; D gene: NA; V gene: TRBV27; CDR3 DNA: TGTGCCAGCAGTTTGTCCCCGGGACCCTCCCGCGAGCAGTACTTC; CDR3 protein: CASSLSPGPSREQYF
clone size: few; J gene: TRBJ1-5; D gene: NA; V gene: TRBV5-6; CDR3 DNA: TGTGCCAGCAGCTTGGGGGGCCGTCAGCCCCAGCATTTT; CDR3 protein: CASSLGGRQPQHF
clone size: few; J gene: TRBJ2-7; D gene: NA; V gene: TRBV6-2/TRBV6-3; CDR3 DNA: TGTGCCAGCAGTTACTCGTTGCGGGATTCTTCCTACGAGCAGTACTTC; CDR3 protein: CASSYSLRDSSYEQYF
clone size: NA; J gene: TRBJ1-2; D gene: NA; V gene: TRBV3-1; CDR3 DNA: TGTGCCAGCAGCCAAGGCGGGGGGGCGCGGAACTATGGCTACACCTTC; CDR3 protein: CASSQGGGARNYGYTF
clone size: few; J gene: TRBJ2-3; D gene: TRBD2; V gene: TRBV9; CDR3 DNA: TGTGCCAGCAGCGTACTAAGCGGGGTGGATACGCAGTATTTT; CDR3 protein: CASSVLSGVDTQYF
clone size: few; J gene: TRBJ2-1; D gene: NA; V gene: TRBV5-1; CDR3 DNA: TGCGCCAGCAGCTTGAGGGGCCCGCCGCTTAGCTACAATGAGCAGTTCTTC; CDR3 protein: CASSLRGPPLSYNEQFF
clone size: few; J gene: TRBJ2-2; D gene: NA; V gene: TRBV9; CDR3 DNA: TGTGCCAGCAGCGTAGAGACTATCAACACCGGGGAGCTGTTTTTT; CDR3 protein: CASSVETINTGELFF
clone size: once; J gene: TRBJ1-1; D gene: NA; V gene: TRBV3-1; CDR3 DNA: TGTGCCAGCAGCCCCGGGCCGGGCTTGAACACTGAAGCTTTCTTT; CDR3 protein: CASSPGPGLNTEAFF
clone size: NA; J gene: TRBJ1-2; D gene: NA; V gene: TRBV18; CDR3 DNA: TGTGCCAGCTCGCGGGGAAGGGGGAATTATGGCTACACCTTC; CDR3 protein: CASSRGRGNYGYTF
clone size: NA; J gene: TRBJ2-6; D gene: NA; V gene: TRBV11-2; CDR3 DNA: TGTGCCAGCAGCTTAGGGTTTCGGGGTTGGGGGGCCAACGTCCTGACTTTC; CDR3 protein: CASSLGFRGWGANVLTF
clone size: NA; J gene: TRBJ1-2; D gene: TRBD1; V gene: TRBV20-1; CDR3 DNA: TGCAGGGGCCGGGACAGGGGGATCTCTGGCTACACCTTC; CDR3 protein: CRGRDRGISGYTF
clone size: many; J gene: TRBJ2-3; D gene: NA; V gene: TRBV5-6; CDR3 DNA: TGTGCCAGCAGTCCGAGGGTTCCAAGCACAGATACGCAGTATTTT; CDR3 protein: CASSPRVPSTDTQYF
clone size: once; J gene: TRBJ1-2; D gene: NA; V gene: TRBV4-3; CDR3 DNA: TGCGCCAGCAGCCCAGGGAGTATTCCTAACTATGGCTACACCTTC; CDR3 protein: CASSPGSIPNYGYTF
clone size: many; J gene: TRBJ2-3; D gene: NA; V gene: TRBV29-1; CDR3 DNA: TGCAGCGTTGAGTTCCCGACCACTTATTTT; CDR3 protein: CSVEFPTTYF
clone size: many; J gene: TRBJ2-1; D gene: NA; V gene: TRBV6-5; CDR3 DNA: TGTGCCAGCAGCCCCGGGAGCGCCCAGGGTAACAATGAGCAGTTCTTC; CDR3 protein: CASSPGSAQGNNEQFF
clone size: NA; J gene: TRBJ2-3; D gene: TRBD2; V gene: TRBV27; CDR3 DNA: TGTGCCAGCAGTTTAAAGCCCCTAGCGGGAGATACGCAGTATTTT; CDR3 protein: CASSLKPLAGDTQYF
clone size: few; J gene: TRBJ2-1; D gene: TRBD2; V gene: TRBV30; CDR3 DNA: TGTGCCTGGCGTCGGGGGGGCGCGGCGGTTTCTGAGCAGTTCTTC; CDR3 protein: CAWRRGGAAVSEQFF
clone size: many; J gene: TRBJ2-5; D gene: NA; V gene: TRBV5-5; CDR3 DNA: TGTGCCAGCAGCTTGGAGAGGGGCAGCACCAGGGAGACCCAGTACTTC; CDR3 protein: CASSLERGSTRETQYF
clone size: NA; J gene: TRBJ2-5; D gene: NA; V gene: TRBV20-1; CDR3 DNA: TGCAGTGTGTGGGGCGGCGAGACCCAGTACTTC; CDR3 protein: CSVWGGETQYF
clone size: NA; J gene: TRBJ2-1; D gene: NA; V gene: TRBV12-3/TRBV12-4; CDR3 DNA: TGTGCCAGCAGTTTTGGGGCAGCCTACAATGAGCAGTTCTTC; CDR3 protein: CASSFGAAYNEQFF
clone size: few; J gene: TRBJ1-5; D gene: NA; V gene: TRBV15; CDR3 DNA: TGTGCCACCAGCCCCGGAGATAGCAATCAGCCCCAGCATTTT; CDR3 protein: CATSPGDSNQPQHF
clone size: few; J gene: TRBJ2-3; D gene: TRBD1; V gene: TRBV5-1; CDR3 DNA: TGCGCCAGCAGCCCCCAGGGGGCCCCAGATACGCAGTATTTT; CDR3 protein: CASSPQGAPDTQYF
clone size: once; J gene: TRBJ2-3; D gene: NA; V gene: TRBV6-2/TRBV6-3; CDR3 DNA: TGTGCCAGCACTACCCAGGGTTTTACAGATACGCAGTATTTT; CDR3 protein: CASTTQGFTDTQYF
clone size: many; J gene: TRBJ1-1; D gene: NA; V gene: TRBV18; CDR3 DNA: TGTGCCAGCTACGAACTTCAGGGGAACACTGAAGCTTTCTTT; CDR3 protein: CASYELQGNTEAFF
clone size: few; J gene: TRBJ1-6; D gene: TRBD1; V gene: TRBV7-8; CDR3 DNA: TGTGCCAGCAGCCTGACAGGGTATAATTCACCCCTCCACTTT; CDR3 protein: CASSLTGYNSPLHF
clone size: many; J gene: TRBJ2-1; D gene: TRBD2; V gene: TRBV11-3; CDR3 DNA: TGTGCCAGCAGCTTAGTCGGCGGGGGGGCCGGCAATGAGCAGTTCTTC; CDR3 protein: CASSLVGGGAGNEQFF
clone size: NA; J gene: TRBJ2-3; D gene: NA; V gene: TRBV2; CDR3 DNA: TGTGCCAGCGTGGCCCTAGCAGATACGCAGTATTTT; CDR3 protein: CASVALADTQYF
clone size: few; J gene: TRBJ2-2; D gene: TRBD2; V gene: TRBV7-6; CDR3 DNA: TGTGCCAGCAGCTACTCGCGGGGGGCCACGAACACCGGGGAGCTGTTTTTT; CDR3 protein: CASSYSRGATNTGELFF
clone size: few; J gene: TRBJ1-2; D gene: NA; V gene: TRBV27; CDR3 DNA: TGTGCCAGCAGTTTATCAGACAGGCTCGGGAAGGGCTACACCTTC; CDR3 protein: CASSLSDRLGKGYTF
clone size: few; J gene: TRBJ2-3; D gene: NA; V gene: TRBV5-5; CDR3 DNA: TGTGCCAGCAGCTTGGCGCAGGCAGATACGCAGTATTTT; CDR3 protein: CASSLAQADTQYF
clone size: few; J gene: TRBJ2-5; D gene: TRBD1; V gene: TRBV20-1; CDR3 DNA: TGCAGTGCAGCCAAACCGGGACAGGGGATGAAGACCCAGTACTTC; CDR3 protein: CSAAKPGQGMKTQYF
clone size: NA; J gene: TRBJ1-4; D gene: NA; V gene: TRBV29-1; CDR3 DNA: TGCAGCGTTGGGGGAAGGGGTGAAAAACTGTTTTTT; CDR3 protein: CSVGGRGEKLFF